Presented here are 6 T cell receptor beta chains from one specimen sequenced in a study of blood T cells in healthy people across ages. Alongside a J-beta primer mix, a sample-barcoded 5' primer served in a second PCR lasting 7 to 11 cycles. TCRdb used MiXCR to reprocess the 5' RACE reads, holding one entry per CDR3 protein. The sample lists about 580,000 distinct CDR3 sequences, around 48% occurring once. The sample comprised blood. The origin of the receptors is a man at least 80 years old in good health.

This clonotype was seen more than once but under ten times. The genes are TRBV7-2 and TRBJ2-5, with TRBD1 identical over 8 bases. The closer fit of TRBJ2-7 to the DNA end suggests the J call may be wrong. The CDR3 contains 13 residues. Germline V lookup: CDR1 SGHTA, CDR2 FQGNSA. The CDR3 sequence: CASTSGGGNEQYF. The CDR3 DNA reads as TGTGCCAGCACCTCAGGGGGCGGGAACGAGCAGTACTTC.

The chain's CDR3 is CATTLNAEQYF. The CDR3 region has the DNA TGCGCCACCACCCTTAATGCGGAGCAGTACTTC. The chain couples TRBV10-2 to TRBJ2-7; the D is unclear. Germline values: CDR1 WSHSY, CDR2 SAAADI. Trimming stripped 10 bases from V and 7 bases from J, with 14 bases between. The CDR3 is made up of 11 amino acids.

This chain uses TRBV6-1 with TRBJ2-7, with 7 bases lining up with TRBD2. V lost 8 bases to trimming and J lost 3 bases; unmatched junction nucleotides: 4. The CDR3 consists of 12 residues. Germline CDR1 MNHNS, CDR2 SASEGT. CDR3 DNA sequence: TGTGCCAGCGCGAGGGAGGGCTACGAGCAGTACTTC. This gives the protein CASAREGYEQYF.

In its sample, this clonotype was seen a few times. The chain links TRBV7-9 to TRBJ1-2; TRBD1 matches at 7 bases. With 4 bases clipped from V and 5 bases from J, the junction kept 4 bases outside the gene matches. The CDR3 has 13 amino acids. Germline V gene lookup returns CDR1 SEHNR and CDR2 FQNEAQ (reference sequence). Here the CDR3 reads CASSSRGPYGYTF. The CDR3 coding sequence is TGTGCCAGCAGCTCTAGGGGGCCTTATGGCTACACCTTC.

This clonotype showed up just a few times. The chain has TRBV12-3 or TRBV12-4 and TRBJ1-5; 9 bases are shared with TRBD1. V was pared by 1 base and J by 3 bases, with 10 bases of the junction left unmatched. The CDR3 sequence is 18 residues long. The CDR3 DNA reads as TGTGCCAGCAGTTTAGGCCCGGGACAGGGAGGATTCAATCAGCCCCAGCATTTT. Protein: CASSLGPGQGGFNQPQHF.

This rearrangement joins TRBV6-2 or TRBV6-3 to TRBJ2-7; 8 bases align to TRBD2. Germline CDR1 reads MNHEY; CDR2 reads SVGEGT. V shed 7 bases and J 5 bases; nucleotides not matched to a gene: 13. This CDR3 region has 15 residues. The CDR3: CASNAVRTSTHEQYF. The DNA for the CDR3 is TGTGCCAGCAATGCGGTACGGACTAGCACCCACGAGCAGTACTTC.